This TCR beta chain came from a study of T-cell reconstitution after alpha-beta-depleted transplantation in children. This clonotype turned up a few times. Its target is not known. Study-level results: Newly generated T cells supplied most T-cell counts and diversity one year post-transplant. The origin of alpha-beta T cells about two months after transplant was reportedly several hundred expanded graft clones. Where some patients showed high TCRbeta diversity at day 60, it came from recipient T cells and thymic progenitors that had survived.

Unique molecular identifiers were used in preparing the TCRbeta library. From the PCR reads, TCRdb called clonotypes with MiXCR, one entry per CDR3 protein. The table shows about 980,000 distinct CDR3 sequences, with about 31% occurring only once. V dropped 5 bases and J dropped 7 bases, with 19 bases sitting between them. Per the germline V gene, CDR1 is KGHDR and CDR2 is SFDVKD. The CDR3 has 16 residues. Source: PBMCs, mostly from graft donor cells, taken 360 days after TCRalphabeta/CD19-depleted stem cell transplant. The chain combines TRBV24-1 with TRBJ2-2, with D possibly matching TRBD1 (6 bases). The receptor comes from a boy under two years old who had a stem cell transplant for SCID, so the T cells may come from the graft donor. For the CDR3, the DNA is TGTGCCACCAGTGCCTCCGGACAGCCACTTCGCGGGGAGCTGTTTTTT. Amino acids: CATSASGQPLRGELFF.